Sequencing of this TCR beta chain was carried out in a study of long-term antiretroviral therapy in people with HIV. The samples comprised roughly 0.9-11 million cryopreserved PBMC ahead of DNA extraction. The libraries were made with immunoSEQ v3.0 at survey level. Data came from immunoSEQ multiplex PCR; TCRdb stores just in-frame clones and leaves some out. The table has 45,000 to 50,000 clones, around four fifths seen once; the top ten hold roughly 3%. The CDR3 length is 16 residues. V was pared by 4 bases and J by 6 bases, with 10 bases of the junction left unmatched. The germline V gene has CDR1 SGHRS and CDR2 YFSETQ.

Sequenced material: unsorted PBMCs, taken 0.8 years after starting antiretroviral therapy. The clonotype comes from a woman aged 18-29 years with HIV. The rearrangement uses TRBV5-1 and TRBJ2-2; 9 bases agree with TRBD2. This CDR3 is CASSPLAGFFAGELFF. The CDR3 DNA reads as TGCGCCAGCAGCCCTCTAGCGGGATTCTTCGCCGGGGAGCTGTTTTTT.